These 3 T cell receptor beta chains were sequenced from one sample in a study of T cell changes during pregnancy in multiple sclerosis. The table came from immunoSEQ multiplex PCR; TCRdb's copy has only in-frame clones and leaves some out. The table has 100,000 or so clones, about nine tenths seen once; the top ten hold 2.5% to 4%. Sequences were derived from peripheral blood, sampled in the second trimester of pregnancy. These TCRs come from a female donor with multiple sclerosis, enrolled in a pregnancy study.

The V and J genes are TRBV27 and TRBJ1-2; 9 bases map to TRBD1. CDR1 and CDR2 (germline): MNHEY, SMNVEV (reference sequence). This CDR3 is built from 18 residues. V lost 1 base to trimming and J lost 4 bases; unmatched junction nucleotides: 13. The CDR3 loop reads CASSLFAGTGTGLYGYTF. CDR3 coding DNA: TGTGCCAGCAGTTTATTTGCGGGTACGGGGACAGGGCTCTATGGCTACACCTTC.

This chain uses TRBV7-9 with TRBJ2-1, with D maybe TRBD2 (6 bases). Between the trimmed V and J ends, which lost 6 bases and 5 bases, there was a span of 17 bases. Germline CDR1 and CDR2: SEHNR and FQNEAQ (reference sequence). This CDR3 is 15 amino acids long. As DNA, the CDR3 is TGTGCCAGCAGTTTGCCAGTAGCGGCTAACAATGAGCAGTTCTTC. Encoded protein: CASSLPVAANNEQFF.

The chain links TRBV6-5 to TRBJ1-2; D gene ambiguous. Trimming stripped 0 bases from V and 8 bases from J, with 13 bases between. The CDR3 spans 14 residues. The V gene's germline CDR1 is MNHEY and CDR2 SVGAGI. In DNA form, the CDR3 reads TGTGCCAGCAGTTACTCCGGGGAACCGGGAGGCTACACCTTC. It specifies CASSYSGEPGGYTF.